Described below is a single T cell receptor (beta chain) sequence and its context. This sample is drawn from a study of response to subunit inactivated influenza vaccine. Using its own MiXCR run on the RT-PCR reads, TCRdb lists one record per CDR3 protein. The sample carries a few hundred thousand distinct CDR3 sequences, around 22% recorded once. V was clipped by 5 bases and J by 0 bases, with 14 bases between them. The CDR3 has 15 residues. In germline, CDR1 is SGHAT, CDR2 FQNNGV. The sample was PBMCs from blood, taken less than 22 months after vaccination. The J gene is TRBJ2-7, the V gene TRBV11-2; weak D call: TRBD2 (7 bases). This sequence was found in a man in his fifties or sixties who received an inactivated influenza vaccine. The CDR3 loop reads CASSRGRGGSYEQYF. DNA for the CDR3: TGTGCCAGCAGCCGCGGGAGAGGGGGCTCCTACGAGCAGTACTTC.